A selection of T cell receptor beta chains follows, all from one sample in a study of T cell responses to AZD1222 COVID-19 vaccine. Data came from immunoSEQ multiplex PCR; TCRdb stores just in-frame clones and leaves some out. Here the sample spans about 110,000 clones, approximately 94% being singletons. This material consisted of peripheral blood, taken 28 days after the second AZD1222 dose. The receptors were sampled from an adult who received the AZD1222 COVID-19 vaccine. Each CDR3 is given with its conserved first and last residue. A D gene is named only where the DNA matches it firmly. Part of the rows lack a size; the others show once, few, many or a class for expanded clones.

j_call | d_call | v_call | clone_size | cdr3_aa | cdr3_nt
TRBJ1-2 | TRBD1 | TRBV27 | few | CASKKTGINGYTF | TGTGCCAGCAAAAAGACAGGGATCAATGGCTACACCTTC
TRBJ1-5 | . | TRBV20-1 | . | CSASSEASPTQPQHF | TGCAGTGCTAGTTCGGAAGCTTCGCCAACTCAGCCCCAGCATTTT
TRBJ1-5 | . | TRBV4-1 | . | CASSQGNRGNQPQHF | TGCGCCAGCAGCCAAGGTAACAGGGGCAATCAGCCCCAGCATTTT
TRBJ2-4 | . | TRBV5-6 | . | CASSFGTGALVHF | .
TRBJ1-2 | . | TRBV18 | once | CASSPPAGPNYGYTF | TGTGCCAGCTCACCACCAGCAGGGCCCAACTATGGCTACACCTTC
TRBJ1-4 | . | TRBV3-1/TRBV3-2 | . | CASSQGTPLGKLFF | TGTGCCAGCAGCCAGGGGACGCCTTTAGGAAAACTGTTTTTT
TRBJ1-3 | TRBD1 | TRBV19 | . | CASSSPGTAYSGNTIYF | TGTGCCAGTAGTAGCCCAGGGACAGCCTACTCTGGAAACACCATATATTTT
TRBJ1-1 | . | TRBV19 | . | CASKWQSPMNTEAFF | TGTGCCAGTAAATGGCAGTCACCTATGAACACTGAAGCTTTCTTT
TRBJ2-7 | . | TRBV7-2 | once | CASSRGGSSAEQYF | TGTGCCAGCAGCCGTGGGGGCTCCAGCGCCGAGCAGTACTTC
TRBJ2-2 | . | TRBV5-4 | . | CASSSGFQNTGELFF | TGTGCCAGCAGCTCGGGATTCCAGAACACCGGGGAGCTGTTTTTT
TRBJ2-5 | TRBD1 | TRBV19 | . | CASSPPPGQGFGAQYF | TGTGCCAGTAGTCCACCGCCGGGACAGGGTTTTGGTGCCCAGTACTTC
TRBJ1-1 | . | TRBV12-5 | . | CASGSGGHMNTEAFF | TGTGCTAGTGGTTCCGGGGGACATATGAACACTGAAGCTTTCTTT
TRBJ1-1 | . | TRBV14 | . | CASSQEPNINTEAFF | TGTGCCAGCAGCCAAGAACCCAACATAAACACTGAAGCTTTCTTT
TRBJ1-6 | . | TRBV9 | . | CASSVGVPDSNSPLHF | TGTGCCAGCAGCGTAGGCGTCCCGGACTCCAATTCACCCCTCCACTTT